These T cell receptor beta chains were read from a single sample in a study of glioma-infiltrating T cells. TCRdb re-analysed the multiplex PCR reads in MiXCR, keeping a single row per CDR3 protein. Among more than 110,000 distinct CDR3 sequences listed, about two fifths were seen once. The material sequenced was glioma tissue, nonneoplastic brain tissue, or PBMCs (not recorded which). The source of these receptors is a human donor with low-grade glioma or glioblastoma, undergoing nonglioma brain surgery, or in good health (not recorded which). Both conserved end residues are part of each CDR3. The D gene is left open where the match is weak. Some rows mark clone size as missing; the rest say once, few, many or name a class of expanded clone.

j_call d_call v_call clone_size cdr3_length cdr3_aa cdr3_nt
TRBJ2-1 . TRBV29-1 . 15 CSAMTGVSSYNEQFF TGCAGCGCTATGACAGGCGTGAGCTCCTACAATGAGCAGTTCTTC
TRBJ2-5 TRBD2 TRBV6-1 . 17 CASSSRTSGVGGETQYF TGTGCCAGCTCCTCTAGGACTAGCGGAGTAGGGGGAGAGACCCAGTACTTC
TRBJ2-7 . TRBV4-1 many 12 CASSHQGGEQYF TGCGCCAGCAGCCATCAGGGGGGCGAGCAGTACTTC
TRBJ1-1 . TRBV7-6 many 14 CASSLAGGGTEAFF TGTGCCAGCAGCTTAGCGGGGGGAGGAACTGAAGCTTTCTTT
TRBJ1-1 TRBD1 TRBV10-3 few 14 CAISGEGATARAFF TGTGCCATCAGTGGGGAGGGGGCGACCGCGCGAGCTTTCTTT
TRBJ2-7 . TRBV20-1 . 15 CSAPGDEVGNYEQYF TGCAGTGCCCCCGGGGACGAGGTTGGGAACTACGAGCAGTACTTC
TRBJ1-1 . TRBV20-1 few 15 CSARDRPGSNTEAFF TGCAGTGCTAGAGATCGGCCAGGTAGCAACACTGAAGCTTTCTTT
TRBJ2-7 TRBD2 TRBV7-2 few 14 CASSRTSGNYEQYF TGTGCCAGCAGCAGGACTAGCGGGAACTACGAGCAGTACTTC
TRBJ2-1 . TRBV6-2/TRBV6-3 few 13 CASSYSRSAEQFF TGTGCCAGCAGTTACTCGAGGTCGGCTGAGCAGTTCTTC
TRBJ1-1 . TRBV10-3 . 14 CAISELRGGTEAFF TGTGCCATCAGTGAGCTCAGGGGAGGTACTGAAGCTTTCTTT
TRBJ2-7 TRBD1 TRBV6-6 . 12 CASSYPGGEQYF TGTGCCAGCAGTTACCCAGGGGGCGAGCAGTACTTC
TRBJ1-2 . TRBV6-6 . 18 CASSYTSGLTGTNYGYTF TGTGCCAGCAGTTACACCTCCGGCCTGACAGGAACTAACTATGGCTACACCTTC
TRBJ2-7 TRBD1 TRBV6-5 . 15 CASSSRQGNPYEQYF TGTGCCAGCAGTTCCCGACAGGGGAATCCCTACGAGCAGTACTTC
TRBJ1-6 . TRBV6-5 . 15 CASRTPGHLNSPLHF TGTGCCAGCAGAACACCGGGACATCTAAATTCACCCCTCCACTTT